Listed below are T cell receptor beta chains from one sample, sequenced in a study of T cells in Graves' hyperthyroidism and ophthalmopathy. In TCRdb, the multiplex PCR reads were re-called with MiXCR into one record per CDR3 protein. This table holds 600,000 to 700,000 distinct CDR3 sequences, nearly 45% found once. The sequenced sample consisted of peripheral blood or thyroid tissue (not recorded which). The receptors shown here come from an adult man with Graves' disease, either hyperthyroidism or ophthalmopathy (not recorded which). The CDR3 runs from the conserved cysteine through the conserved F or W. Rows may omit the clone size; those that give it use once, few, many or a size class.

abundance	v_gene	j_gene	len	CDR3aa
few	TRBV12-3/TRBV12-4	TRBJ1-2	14	CASSQAGINDGYTF
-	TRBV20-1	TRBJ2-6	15	CSALPEVPKANVLTF
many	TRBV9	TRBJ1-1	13	CASSRQGHTEAFF
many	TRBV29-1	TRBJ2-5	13	CSAGTLAQETQYF
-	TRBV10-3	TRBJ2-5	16	CASSERSGGVQETQYF
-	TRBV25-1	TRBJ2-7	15	CASSEVRGTSEKQYF
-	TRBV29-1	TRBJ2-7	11	CSLVDTYEQYF
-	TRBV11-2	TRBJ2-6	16	CASSLDLRGGANVLTF
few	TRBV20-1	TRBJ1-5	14	CSATNQGSNQPQHF
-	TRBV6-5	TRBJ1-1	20	CASSYGWATGTGYSGPEAFF
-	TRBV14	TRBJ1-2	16	CASSQDLTGFGYGYTF
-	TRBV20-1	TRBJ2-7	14	CSARSQGRAYEQYF
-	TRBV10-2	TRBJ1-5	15	CASSDPGYSNQPQHF
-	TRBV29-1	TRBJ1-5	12	CSLGGYNQPQHF
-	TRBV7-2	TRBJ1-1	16	CASSLAVPRMNTEAFF
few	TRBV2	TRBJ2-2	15	CASRRRDSPTGELFF
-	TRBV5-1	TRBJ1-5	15	CASSLNPAENQPQHF
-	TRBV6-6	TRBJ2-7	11	CASKQLGEQYF
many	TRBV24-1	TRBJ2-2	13	CATSRPYTGELFF
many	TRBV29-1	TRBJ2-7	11	CSVEGAHEQYF
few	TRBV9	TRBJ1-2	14	CASKSAGDYYGYTF
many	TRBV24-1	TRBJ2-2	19	CATSDLGLAGGLNTGELFF
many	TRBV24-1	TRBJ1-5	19	CATSDFLDRGRLCNQPQHF
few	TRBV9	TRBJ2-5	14	CASSVDSLRETQYF
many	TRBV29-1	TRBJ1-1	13	CSVEAASNTEAFF
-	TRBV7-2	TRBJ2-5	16	CASSLVPPGGSETQYF
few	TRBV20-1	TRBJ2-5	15	CSARDLLRGQETQYF
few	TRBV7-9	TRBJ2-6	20	CASSLRFMGLAASGANVLTF
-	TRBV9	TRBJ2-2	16	CASSLGLAGLTGELFF
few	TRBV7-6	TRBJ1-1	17	CASSLEAGTSMNTEAFF
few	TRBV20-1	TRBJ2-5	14	CSARDIVGAETQYF